The 14 T cell receptor beta chains listed next were all sequenced from one sample in a study of blood T cell repertoires in COVID-19. Sequencing used immunoSEQ multiplex PCR; TCRdb keeps in-frame clones, though not all of them. The repertoire holds 180,000 or so clones, approximately 85% seen once, with 7.5% to 9.5% in the top ten. Sequences were obtained from peripheral blood. Receptors originate from a woman in her sixties with acute or convalescent COVID-19.

This rearrangement joins TRBV7-9 to TRBJ2-1, with D maybe TRBD2 (5 bases). Looked up from germline, CDR1 is SEHNR and CDR2 is FQNEAQ (reference sequence). The CDR3 runs 12 residues. The V gene lost 5 bases and the J gene lost 9 bases, with 11 bases spanning the gap. The CDR3 loop reads CASSLERGEQFF. The CDR3 nucleotides read TGTGCCAGCAGCCTCGAACGGGGTGAGCAGTTCTTC.

The chain has TRBV18 and TRBJ2-7; TRBD2 aligns across 7 bases. Germline V gene sequence: CDR1 KGHSH, CDR2 LQKENI. CDR3 size: 14 residues. V shed 2 bases and J 7 bases; nucleotides not matched to a gene: 8. The CDR3 loop is CASSPGAGVGEQYF. CDR3 DNA: TGTGCCAGCTCACCAGGCGCGGGAGTGGGGGAGCAGTACTTC.

This chain links TRBV18 with TRBJ2-2; TRBD1 matches at 7 bases. CDR1 is KGHSH and CDR2 is LQKENI in the germline V gene. V lost 3 bases and J lost 2; bases outside the gene matches: 6. The CDR3 has 16 residues. DNA for the CDR3: TGTGCCAGCTCACCCAACCGGGACAGAAACACCGGGGAGCTGTTTTTT. It codes for CASSPNRDRNTGELFF.

The rearrangement joins TRBV6-5 to TRBJ2-3; 8 bases are a match to TRBD2. Germline V lookup: CDR1 MNHEY, CDR2 SVGAGI. The length of the CDR3 is 15 residues. Trimming took 4 bases from V and 6 from J; bases not matched to a gene: 9. CDR3 loop: CASSSPGLGPDTQYF. CDR3 sequence (DNA): TGTGCCAGCAGTTCTCCGGGACTAGGTCCCGATACGCAGTATTTT.

The chain employs TRBV3-1 (or the pseudogene TRBV3-2) and TRBJ2-7, with 8 bases lining up with TRBD2. The CDR3 spans 14 residues. Germline loops: CDR1 LGHDT, CDR2 YNNKEL (reference sequence). J lost 3 bases, V lost 7 bases, and 8 bases had no gene match. Here the CDR3 DNA reads TGTGCCAGCAACCCGGGACTAGGAATCTACGAGCAGTACTTC. It specifies CASNPGLGIYEQYF.

The rearrangement uses TRBV6-5 and TRBJ2-3, with no clear D. Trimming shortened V by 6 bases and J by 5 bases, and 6 bases separated the two germline ends. CDR3 length: 11 residues. Germline CDR1 is MNHEY and CDR2 is SVGAGI. The CDR3 sequence: CASRRRDTQYF. The CDR3 region has the DNA TGTGCCAGCAGGAGGAGAGATACGCAGTATTTT.

This clone was seen more than once but under ten times. V gene TRBV9 combines with J gene TRBJ1-1; weak D call: TRBD1 (5 bases). The CDR3 totals 13 residues. V lost 0 bases and J 11 bases, leaving 14 bases between the germline ends. Germline V CDR1 and CDR2: SGDLS, YYNGEE. The CDR3 coding sequence is TGTGCCAGCAGCGTAGAGGAGGGGCGGAGGGCTTTCTTT. Its protein is CASSVEEGRRAFF.

The chain employs TRBV5-8 and TRBJ2-2, with D tentatively TRBD1 (5 bases). V was cut by 1 base and J by 4 bases, with 14 bases left in between. CDR1 and CDR2 from the germline V gene are SGHTS and YDEGEE. The CDR3 has 16 residues. CDR3 in DNA: TGTGCCAGCAGCTTGAATCAGGGCGTGCGCACCGGGGAGCTGTTTTTT. Its translation: CASSLNQGVRTGELFF.

The chain couples TRBV5-1 to TRBJ1-2, with D uncertain. Germline V gene sequence: CDR1 SGHRS, CDR2 YFSETQ. The CDR3 loop spans 14 amino acids. Trimming cost V 0 bases and J 5 bases, with 11 bases left between them. CDR3: CASSLDGKGYGYTF. CDR3 sequence (DNA): TGCGCCAGCAGCTTGGACGGGAAAGGGTATGGCTACACCTTC. The whole variable domain, remainder taken from reference TRBV5-1 and TRBJ1-2, is KAGVTQTPRYLIKTRGQQVTLSCSPISGHRSVSWYQQTPGQGLQFLFEYFSETQRNKGNFPGRFSGRQFSNSRSEMNVSTLELGDSALYLCASSLDGKGYGYTFGSGTRLTVV.

The chain joins TRBV18 to TRBJ2-2; 8 nucleotides agree with TRBD2. The CDR3 is 15 residues long. Germline lookup yields CDR1 KGHSH and CDR2 LQKENI. With 4 bases clipped from V and 5 bases from J, the junction kept 6 bases outside the gene matches. The CDR3 bases are TGTGCCAGCTCACTGGGACTAGTAAGGACCGGGGAGCTGTTTTTT. Translation gives CASSLGLVRTGELFF.

The chain recombines TRBV19 with TRBJ1-2; tentatively, D is TRBD1 (5 bases). CDR3 length: 13 amino acids. CDR1 is LNHDA and CDR2 is SQIVND in the germline V gene (reference sequence). V was shortened by 8 bases and J by 4 bases, with 14 bases between the two germline ends. This CDR3 reads CASRGGEAYGYTF. The CDR3 nucleotides read TGTGCCAGTCGGGGCGGGGAGGCCTATGGCTACACCTTC. The whole variable domain, remainder taken from reference TRBV19 and TRBJ1-2, is DGGITQSPKYLFRKEGQNVTLSCEQNLNHDAMYWYRQDPGQGLRLIYYSQIVNDFQKGDIAEGYSVSREKKESFPLTVTSAQKNPTAFYLCASRGGEAYGYTFGSGTRLTVV.

V usage is TRBV6-5 and J usage is TRBJ2-4, with a tentative D call TRBD2 (6 bases). The CDR3 is 13 amino acids. V was cut by 7 bases and J by 8 bases, with 15 bases left in between. Germline V lookup: CDR1 MNHEY, CDR2 SVGAGI. The CDR3 region is CASKEGPLDIQYF. The CDR3 DNA is TGTGCCAGCAAGGAGGGTCCCTTAGACATTCAGTACTTC.

V is TRBV11-1 and J is TRBJ1-1; D might be TRBD1 (6 bases). Germline V gives CDR1 SGHAT, CDR2 FQDESV (reference sequence). V gave up 4 bases and J gave up 1 base, with 10 bases separating them. The CDR3 spans 14 residues. DNA for the CDR3: TGTGCCAGCAGCTACAGGGCTGAGAACACTGAAGCTTTCTTT. Amino acid sequence: CASSYRAENTEAFF.

The chain combines TRBV7-9 with TRBJ2-5; the D is unclear. From germline, CDR1 is SEHNR and CDR2 FQNEAQ (reference sequence). This CDR3 contains 15 residues. Trimming took off 5 bases at V and 1 base at J, with 14 bases between the two ends. Written as DNA, the CDR3 is TGTGCCAGCAGCCGTTTCGGTTCTTCCCAAGAGACCCAGTACTTC. Encoded protein: CASSRFGSSQETQYF.